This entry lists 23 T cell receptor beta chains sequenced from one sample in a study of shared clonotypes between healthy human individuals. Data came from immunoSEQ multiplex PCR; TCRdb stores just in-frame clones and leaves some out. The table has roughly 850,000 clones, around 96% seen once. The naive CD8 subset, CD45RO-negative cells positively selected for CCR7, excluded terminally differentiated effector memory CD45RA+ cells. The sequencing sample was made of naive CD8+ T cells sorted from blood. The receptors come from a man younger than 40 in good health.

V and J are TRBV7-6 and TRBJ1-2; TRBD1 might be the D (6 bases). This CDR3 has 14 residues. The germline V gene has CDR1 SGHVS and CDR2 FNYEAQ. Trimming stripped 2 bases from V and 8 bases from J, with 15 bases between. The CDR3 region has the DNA TGTGCCAGCAGCTTATCGGGGGGGCCGGAAGGCTACACCTTC. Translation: CASSLSGGPEGYTF.

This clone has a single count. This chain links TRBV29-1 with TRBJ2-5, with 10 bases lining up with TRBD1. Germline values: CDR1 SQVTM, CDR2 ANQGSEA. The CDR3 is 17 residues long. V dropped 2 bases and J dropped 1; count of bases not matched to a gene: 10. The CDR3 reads CSVEISWTGGTQETQYF. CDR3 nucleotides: TGCAGCGTTGAAATTTCTTGGACAGGGGGGACCCAAGAGACCCAGTACTTC.

CDR3 DNA sequence: TGCGCCAGCAGCTTGGAACACAATGAGCAGTTCTTC. Translating it yields CASSLEHNEQFF. V is TRBV5-1 and J is TRBJ2-1; no clear D gene. The germline CDR1 and CDR2 sequences are SGHRS and YFSETQ. V lost 0 bases and J lost 5, with 3 bases in between. There are 12 residues in the CDR3.

CDR3 region: CASNQNPSGHTDTQYF. Written as DNA, the CDR3 is TGTGCCAGCAACCAAAATCCTAGCGGCCACACAGATACGCAGTATTTT. The chain carries TRBV9 and TRBJ2-3; TRBD2 agrees at 7 bases. In germline, CDR1 is SGDLS, CDR2 YYNGEE. The CDR3 is 16 amino acids. With 6 bases clipped from V and 2 bases from J, the junction kept 12 bases outside the gene matches.

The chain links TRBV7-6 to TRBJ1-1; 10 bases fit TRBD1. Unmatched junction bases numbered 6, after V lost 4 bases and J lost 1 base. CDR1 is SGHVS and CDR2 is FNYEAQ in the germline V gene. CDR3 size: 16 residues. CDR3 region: CASSSRQGAKNTEAFF. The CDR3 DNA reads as TGTGCCAGCAGCTCGCGACAGGGGGCTAAGAACACTGAAGCTTTCTTT.

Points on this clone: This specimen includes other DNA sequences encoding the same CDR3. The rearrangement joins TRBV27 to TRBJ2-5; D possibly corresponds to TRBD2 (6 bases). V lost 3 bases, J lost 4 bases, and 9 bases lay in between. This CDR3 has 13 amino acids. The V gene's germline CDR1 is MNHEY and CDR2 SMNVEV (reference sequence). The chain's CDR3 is CASSFGSGETQYF. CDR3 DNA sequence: TGTGCCAGCAGTTTCGGTAGCGGAGAGACCCAGTACTTC.

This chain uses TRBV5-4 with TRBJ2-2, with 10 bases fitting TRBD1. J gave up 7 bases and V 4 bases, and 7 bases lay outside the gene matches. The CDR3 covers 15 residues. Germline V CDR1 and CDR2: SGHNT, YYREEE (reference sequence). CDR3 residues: CASSGRQGAGGELFF. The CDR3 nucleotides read TGTGCCAGCAGCGGGAGACAGGGGGCCGGCGGGGAGCTGTTTTTT.

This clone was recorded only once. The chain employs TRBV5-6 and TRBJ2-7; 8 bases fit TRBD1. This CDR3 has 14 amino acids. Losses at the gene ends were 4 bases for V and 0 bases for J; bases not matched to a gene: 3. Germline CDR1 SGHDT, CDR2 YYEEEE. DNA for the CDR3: TGTGCCAGCAGCCCGGGACAGGCCTCCTACGAGCAGTACTTC. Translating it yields CASSPGQASYEQYF.

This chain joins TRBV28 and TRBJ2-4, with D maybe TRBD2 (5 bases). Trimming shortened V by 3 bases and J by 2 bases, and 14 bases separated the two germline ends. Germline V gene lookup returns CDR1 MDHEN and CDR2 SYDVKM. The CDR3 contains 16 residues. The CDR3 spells CASSLANYGTKNIQYF. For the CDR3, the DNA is TGTGCCAGCAGTTTGGCTAACTACGGGACCAAAAACATTCAGTACTTC.

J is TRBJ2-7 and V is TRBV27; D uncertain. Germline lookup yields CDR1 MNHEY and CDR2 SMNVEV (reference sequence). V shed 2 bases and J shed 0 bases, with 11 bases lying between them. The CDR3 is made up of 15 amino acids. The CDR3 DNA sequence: TGTGCCAGCAGTTTACACGGATCAAGCTCCTACGAGCAGTACTTC. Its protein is CASSLHGSSSYEQYF.

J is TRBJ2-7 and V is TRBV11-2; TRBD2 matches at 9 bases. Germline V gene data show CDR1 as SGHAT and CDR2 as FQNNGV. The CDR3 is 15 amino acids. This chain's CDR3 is CATKWGAGGTYEQYF. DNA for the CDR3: TGTGCTACGAAATGGGGAGCGGGAGGTACCTACGAGCAGTACTTC.

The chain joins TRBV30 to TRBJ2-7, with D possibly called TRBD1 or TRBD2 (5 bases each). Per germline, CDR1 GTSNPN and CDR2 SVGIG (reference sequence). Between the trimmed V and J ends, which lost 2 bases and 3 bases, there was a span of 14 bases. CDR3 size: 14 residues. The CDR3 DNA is TGTGCCTGGAGTACTTGGGACGGAAACTACGAGCAGTACTTC. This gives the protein CAWSTWDGNYEQYF.

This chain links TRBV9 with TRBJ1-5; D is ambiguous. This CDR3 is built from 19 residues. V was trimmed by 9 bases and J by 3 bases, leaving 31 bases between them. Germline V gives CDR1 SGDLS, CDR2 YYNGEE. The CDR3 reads CAKPTLPGPTTEDNQPQHF. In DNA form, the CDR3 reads TGTGCCAAACCCACCCTCCCCGGACCGACGACGGAAGACAATCAGCCCCAGCATTTT.

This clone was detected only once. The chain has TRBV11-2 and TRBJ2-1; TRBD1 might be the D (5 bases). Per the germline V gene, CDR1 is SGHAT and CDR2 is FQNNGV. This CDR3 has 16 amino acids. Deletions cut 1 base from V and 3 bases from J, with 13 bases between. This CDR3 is CASSLAGRDSYNEQFF. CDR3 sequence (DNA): TGTGCCAGCAGCTTAGCAGGGCGAGACAGCTACAATGAGCAGTTCTTC.

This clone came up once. The CDR3 region has the DNA TGTGCCAGCAGTGACGTGGGAGCGGGAGGTGAGCAGTTCTTC. It encodes CASSDVGAGGEQFF. The rearrangement links TRBV9 to TRBJ2-1, with 9 bases aligning to TRBD2. V dropped 5 bases and J dropped 9; count of bases not matched to a gene: 9. This CDR3 comprises 14 residues. CDR1 and CDR2 from the germline V gene are SGDLS and YYNGEE.

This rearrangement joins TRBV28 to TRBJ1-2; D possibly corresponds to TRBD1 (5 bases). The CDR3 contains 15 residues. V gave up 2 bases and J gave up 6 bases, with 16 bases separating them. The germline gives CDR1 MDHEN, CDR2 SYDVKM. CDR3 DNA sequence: TGTGCCAGCAGTTTACCCAGGGAGATAACGGATGGCTACACCTTC. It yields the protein CASSLPREITDGYTF.

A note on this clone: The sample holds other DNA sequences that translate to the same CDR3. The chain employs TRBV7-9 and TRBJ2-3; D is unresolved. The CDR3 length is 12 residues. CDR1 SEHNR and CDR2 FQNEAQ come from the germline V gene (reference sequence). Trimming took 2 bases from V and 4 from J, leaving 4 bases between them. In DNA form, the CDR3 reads TGTGCCAGCAGCTTACCGCCAGATACGCAGTATTTT. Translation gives CASSLPPDTQYF.

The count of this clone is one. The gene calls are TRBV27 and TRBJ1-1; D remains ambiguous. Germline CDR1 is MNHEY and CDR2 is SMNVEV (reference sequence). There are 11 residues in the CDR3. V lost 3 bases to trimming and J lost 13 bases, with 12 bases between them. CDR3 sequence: CASSLGLIVFF. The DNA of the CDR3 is TGTGCCAGCAGTTTGGGGTTGATCGTTTTCTTT.

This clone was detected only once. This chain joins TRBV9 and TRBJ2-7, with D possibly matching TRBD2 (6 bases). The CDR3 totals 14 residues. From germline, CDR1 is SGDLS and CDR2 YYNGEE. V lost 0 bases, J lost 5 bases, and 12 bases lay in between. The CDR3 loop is CASSVGWGVDEQYF. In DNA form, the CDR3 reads TGTGCCAGCAGCGTAGGTTGGGGGGTCGACGAGCAGTACTTC.

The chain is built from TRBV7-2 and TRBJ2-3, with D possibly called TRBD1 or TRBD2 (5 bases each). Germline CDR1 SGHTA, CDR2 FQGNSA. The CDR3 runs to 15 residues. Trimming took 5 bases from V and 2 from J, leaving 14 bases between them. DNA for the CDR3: TGTGCCAGCAGCCCCTGGGACCGCTTCACAGATACGCAGTATTTT. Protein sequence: CASSPWDRFTDTQYF.

The CDR3 coding sequence is TGTGCCAGCTCGCCCCCCCACAGAGAACACGAGCAGTACTTC. Its translation: CASSPPHREHEQYF. V is TRBV18 and J is TRBJ2-7; D is ambiguous. This CDR3 comprises 14 residues. Germline loops: CDR1 KGHSH, CDR2 LQKENI. Deletions cut 6 bases from V and 5 bases from J, with 17 bases between.

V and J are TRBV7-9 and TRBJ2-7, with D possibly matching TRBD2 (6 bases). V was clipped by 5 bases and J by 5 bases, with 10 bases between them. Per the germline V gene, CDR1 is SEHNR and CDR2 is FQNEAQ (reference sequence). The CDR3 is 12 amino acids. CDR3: CASSLWRDEQYF. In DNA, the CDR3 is TGTGCCAGCAGCCTCTGGAGGGACGAGCAGTACTTC.

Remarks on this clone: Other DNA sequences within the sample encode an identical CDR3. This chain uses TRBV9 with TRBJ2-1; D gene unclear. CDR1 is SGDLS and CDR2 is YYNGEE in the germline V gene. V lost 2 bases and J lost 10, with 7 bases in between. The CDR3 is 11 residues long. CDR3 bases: TGTGCCAGCAGCGTTGGACCCGAGCAGTTCTTC. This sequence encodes CASSVGPEQFF. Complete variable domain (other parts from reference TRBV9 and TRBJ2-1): DSGVTQTPKHLITATGQRVTLRCSPRSGDLSVYWYQQSLDQGLQFLIQYYNGEERAKGNILERFSAQQFPDLHSELNLSSLELGDSALYFCASSVGPEQFFGPGTRLTVL.